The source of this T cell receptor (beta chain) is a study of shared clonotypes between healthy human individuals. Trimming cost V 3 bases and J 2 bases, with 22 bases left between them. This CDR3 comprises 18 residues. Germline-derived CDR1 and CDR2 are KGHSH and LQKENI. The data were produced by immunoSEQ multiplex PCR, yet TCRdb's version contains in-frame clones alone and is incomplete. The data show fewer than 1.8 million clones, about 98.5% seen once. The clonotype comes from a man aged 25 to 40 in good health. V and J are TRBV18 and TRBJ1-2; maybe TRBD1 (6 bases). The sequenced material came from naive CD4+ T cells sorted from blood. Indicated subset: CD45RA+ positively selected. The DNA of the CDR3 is TGTGCCAGCTCACCCGTTTTCCCAACAGGGCCGGGCAACTATGGCTACACCTTC. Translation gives CASSPVFPTGPGNYGYTF.